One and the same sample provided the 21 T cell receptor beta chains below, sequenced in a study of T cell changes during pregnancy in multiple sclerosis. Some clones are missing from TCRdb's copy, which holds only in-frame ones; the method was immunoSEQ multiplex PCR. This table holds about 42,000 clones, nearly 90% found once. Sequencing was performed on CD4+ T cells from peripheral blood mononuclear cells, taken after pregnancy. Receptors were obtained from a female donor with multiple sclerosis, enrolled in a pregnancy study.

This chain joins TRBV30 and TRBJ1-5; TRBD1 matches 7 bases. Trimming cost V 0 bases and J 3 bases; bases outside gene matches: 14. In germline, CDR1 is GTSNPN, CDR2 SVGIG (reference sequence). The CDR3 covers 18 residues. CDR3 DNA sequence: TGTGCCTGGAGTGTATGGAGGGGGCACGGGGGGGACAATCAGCCCCAGCATTTT. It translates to CAWSVWRGHGGDNQPQHF. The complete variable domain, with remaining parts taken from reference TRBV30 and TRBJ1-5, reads SQTIHQWPATLVQPVGSPLSLECTVEGTSNPNLYWYRQAAGRGLQLLFYSVGIGQISSEVPQNLSASRPQDRQFILSSKKLLLSDSGFYLCAWSVWRGHGGDNQPQHFGDGTRLSIL.

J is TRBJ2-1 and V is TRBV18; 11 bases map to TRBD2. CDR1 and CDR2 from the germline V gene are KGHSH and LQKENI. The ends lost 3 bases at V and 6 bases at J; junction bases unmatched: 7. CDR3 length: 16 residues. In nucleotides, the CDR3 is TGTGCCAGCTCACCGTCTAGCGGGGGGAAGGGCAATGAGCAGTTCTTC. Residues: CASSPSSGGKGNEQFF.

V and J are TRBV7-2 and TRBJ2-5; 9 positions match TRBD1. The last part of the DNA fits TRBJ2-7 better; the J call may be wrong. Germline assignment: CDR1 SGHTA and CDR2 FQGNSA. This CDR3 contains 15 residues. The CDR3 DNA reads TGTGCCAGCAGCTGGGCCGGGACAGGGACCTACGAGCAGTACTTC. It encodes CASSWAGTGTYEQYF.

DNA for the CDR3: TGTGCCAGCAGAGTCGGAGGGGGCTACACCTTC. It specifies CASRVGGGYTF. This rearrangement joins TRBV6-5 to TRBJ1-2; D remains ambiguous. From germline, CDR1 is MNHEY and CDR2 SVGAGI. V was clipped by 6 bases and J by 8 bases, with 10 bases between them. CDR3 length: 11 amino acids.

CDR3 sequence reads: CASSERGPNNEQFF. The CDR3 DNA reads as TGTGCCAGCAGTGAAAGGGGTCCCAACAATGAGCAGTTCTTC. The chain employs TRBV2 and TRBJ2-1, with D maybe TRBD1 (5 bases). The germline gives CDR1 SNHLY, CDR2 FYNNEI. V was pared by 2 bases and J by 5 bases, with 10 bases between. The CDR3 has 14 amino acids.

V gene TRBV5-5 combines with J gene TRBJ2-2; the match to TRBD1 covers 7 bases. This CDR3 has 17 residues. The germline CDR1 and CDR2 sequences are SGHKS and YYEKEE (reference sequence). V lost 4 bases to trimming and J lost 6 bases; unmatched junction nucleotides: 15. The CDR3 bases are TGTGCCAGCAGCCCCCGAATCAGACAGGGCGTGGCCGGGGAGCTGTTTTTT. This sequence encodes CASSPRIRQGVAGELFF.

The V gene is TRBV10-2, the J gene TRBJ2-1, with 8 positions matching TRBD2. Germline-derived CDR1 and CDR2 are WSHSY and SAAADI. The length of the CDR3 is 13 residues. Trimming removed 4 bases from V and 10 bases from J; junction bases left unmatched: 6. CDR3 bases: TGCGCCAGCAGTGTGTTTAGCGGGGAGGAGCAGTTCTTC. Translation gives CASSVFSGEEQFF.

The CDR3 region has the DNA TGTGCCAGCAGTTTGTCAGGCGGGGGCATATGGATCGCTGAAGCTTTCTTT. This translates into CASSLSGGGIWIAEAFF. The chain joins TRBV28 to TRBJ1-1, with D maybe TRBD1 (6 bases). Germline V gives CDR1 MDHEN, CDR2 SYDVKM. Trimming cost V 3 bases and J 6 bases, with 23 bases left between them. This CDR3 is built from 17 residues.

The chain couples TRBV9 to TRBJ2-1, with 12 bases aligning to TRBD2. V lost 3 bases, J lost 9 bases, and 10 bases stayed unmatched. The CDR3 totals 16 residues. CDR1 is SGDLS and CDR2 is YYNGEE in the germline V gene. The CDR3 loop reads CASSAFGLAGNAEQFF. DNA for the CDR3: TGTGCCAGCAGCGCCTTCGGACTAGCGGGGAACGCTGAGCAGTTCTTC.

As DNA, the CDR3 is TGCGCCAGCAGCCAAGAGTTGGCGAGGGGAGGCACTGAAGCTTTCTTT. Translation gives CASSQELARGGTEAFF. The rearrangement uses TRBV4-3 and TRBJ1-1, with D maybe TRBD1 (5 bases). CDR1 is LGHNA, CDR2 YSLEER, per germline. The length of the CDR3 is 16 residues. V lost 0 bases to trimming and J lost 4 bases, with 15 bases between them.

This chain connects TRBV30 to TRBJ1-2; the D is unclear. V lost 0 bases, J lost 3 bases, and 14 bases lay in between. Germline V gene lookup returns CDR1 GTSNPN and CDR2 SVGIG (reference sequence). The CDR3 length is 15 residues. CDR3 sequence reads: CAWSVGSGPYYGYTF. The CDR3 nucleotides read TGTGCCTGGAGTGTAGGCAGCGGACCTTACTATGGCTACACCTTC. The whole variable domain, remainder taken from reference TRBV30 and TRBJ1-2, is SQTIHQWPATLVQPVGSPLSLECTVEGTSNPNLYWYRQAAGRGLQLLFYSVGIGQISSEVPQNLSASRPQDRQFILSSKKLLLSDSGFYLCAWSVGSGPYYGYTFGSGTRLTVV.

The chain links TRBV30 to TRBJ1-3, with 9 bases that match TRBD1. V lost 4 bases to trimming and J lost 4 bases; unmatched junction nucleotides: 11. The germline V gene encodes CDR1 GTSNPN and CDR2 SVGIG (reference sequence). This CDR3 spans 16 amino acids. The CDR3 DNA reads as TGTGCCTGGACCCCACAGGGGGCGTCGTGGGGAAACACCATATATTTT. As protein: CAWTPQGASWGNTIYF.

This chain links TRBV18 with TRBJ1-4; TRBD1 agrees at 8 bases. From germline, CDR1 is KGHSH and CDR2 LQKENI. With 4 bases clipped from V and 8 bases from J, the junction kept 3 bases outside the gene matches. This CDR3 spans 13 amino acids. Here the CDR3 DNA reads TGTGCCAGCTCACTGACAGGGGACGAAAAACTGTTTTTT. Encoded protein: CASSLTGDEKLFF. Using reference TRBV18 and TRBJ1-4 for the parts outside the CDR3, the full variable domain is NAGVMQNPRHLVRRRGQEARLRCSPMKGHSHVYWYRQLPEEGLKFMVYLQKENIIDESGMPKERFSAEFPKEGPSILRIQQVVRGDSAAYFCASSLTGDEKLFFGSGTQLSVL.

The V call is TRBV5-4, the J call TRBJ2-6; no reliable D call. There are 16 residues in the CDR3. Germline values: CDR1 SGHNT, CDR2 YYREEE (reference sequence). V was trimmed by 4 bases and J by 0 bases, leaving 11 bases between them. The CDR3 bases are TGTGCCAGCAGCCTGACTCTGCTCTCTGGGGCCAACGTCCTGACTTTC. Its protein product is CASSLTLLSGANVLTF.

The CDR3 DNA reads TGTGCCAGCAGCGAGCTACTAGCGGGGGCCGAGCAGTACTTC. As protein: CASSELLAGAEQYF. The chain employs TRBV7-6 and TRBJ2-7, with 11 bases aligning to TRBD2. The J segment lost 6 bases and the V segment lost 5 bases, leaving 6 bases of the junction unmatched. Germline CDR1 is SGHVS and CDR2 is FNYEAQ. The CDR3 length is 14 residues.

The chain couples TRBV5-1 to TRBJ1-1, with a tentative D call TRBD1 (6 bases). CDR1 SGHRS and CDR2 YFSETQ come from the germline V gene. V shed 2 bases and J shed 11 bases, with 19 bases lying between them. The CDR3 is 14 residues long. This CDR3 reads CASSLSGTPGVAFF. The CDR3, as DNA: TGCGCCAGCAGCTTATCCGGGACACCGGGCGTGGCTTTCTTT.

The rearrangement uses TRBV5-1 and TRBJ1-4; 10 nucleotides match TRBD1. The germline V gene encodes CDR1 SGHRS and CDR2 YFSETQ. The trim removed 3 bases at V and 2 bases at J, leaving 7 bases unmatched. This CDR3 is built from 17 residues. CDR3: CASSYGTGVGTNEKLFF. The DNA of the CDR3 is TGCGCCAGCAGCTACGGGACAGGGGTCGGTACTAATGAAAAACTGTTTTTT.

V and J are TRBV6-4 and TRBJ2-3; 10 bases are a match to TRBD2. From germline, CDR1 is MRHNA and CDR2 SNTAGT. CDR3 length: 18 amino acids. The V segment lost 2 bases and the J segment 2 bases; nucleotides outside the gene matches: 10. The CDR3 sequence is CASSDNSSGGPNTDTQYF. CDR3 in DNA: TGTGCCAGCAGTGACAATTCTAGCGGGGGACCCAACACAGATACGCAGTATTTT.

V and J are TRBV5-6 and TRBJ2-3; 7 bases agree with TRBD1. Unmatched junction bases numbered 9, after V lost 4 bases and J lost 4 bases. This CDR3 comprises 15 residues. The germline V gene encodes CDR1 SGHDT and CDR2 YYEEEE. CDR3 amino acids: CASSPGTAGADTQYF. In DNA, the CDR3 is TGTGCCAGCAGCCCCGGGACAGCAGGGGCAGATACGCAGTATTTT.

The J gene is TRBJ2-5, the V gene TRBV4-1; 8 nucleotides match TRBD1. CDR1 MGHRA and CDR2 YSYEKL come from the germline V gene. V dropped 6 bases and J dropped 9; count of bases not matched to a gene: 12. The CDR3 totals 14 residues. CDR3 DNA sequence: TGCGCCAGCAGACAGGACAGGGCCGTTGCGGCCCAGTACTTC. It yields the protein CASRQDRAVAAQYF.

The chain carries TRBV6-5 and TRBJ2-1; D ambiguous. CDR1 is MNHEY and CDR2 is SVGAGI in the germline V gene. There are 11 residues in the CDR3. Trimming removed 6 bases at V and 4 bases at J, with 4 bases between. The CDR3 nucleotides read TGTGCCAGCAGACAATACAATGAGCAGTTCTTC. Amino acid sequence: CASRQYNEQFF.